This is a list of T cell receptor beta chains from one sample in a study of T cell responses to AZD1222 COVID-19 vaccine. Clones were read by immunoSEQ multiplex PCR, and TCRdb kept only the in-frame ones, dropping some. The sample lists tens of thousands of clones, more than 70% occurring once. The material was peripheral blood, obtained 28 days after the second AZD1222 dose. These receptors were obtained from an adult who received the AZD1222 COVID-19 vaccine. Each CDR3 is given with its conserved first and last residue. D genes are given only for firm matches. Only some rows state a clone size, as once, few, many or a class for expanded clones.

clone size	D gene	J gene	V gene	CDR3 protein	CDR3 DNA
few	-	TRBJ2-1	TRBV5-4	CASSFTRGPEIYNEQFF	TGTGCCAGCAGCTTTACGAGGGGTCCTGAAATCTACAATGAGCAGTTCTTC
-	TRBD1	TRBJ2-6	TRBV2	CASSAHTGGVSGANVLTF	TGTGCCAGCAGTGCTCATACAGGGGGCGTATCTGGGGCCAACGTCCTGACTTTC
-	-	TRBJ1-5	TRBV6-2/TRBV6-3	CASIPATGSGNQPQHF	TGTGCCAGCATCCCCGCCACAGGGTCGGGCAATCAGCCCCAGCATTTT
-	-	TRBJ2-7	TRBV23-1	CASSQTSLGSGKPYEQYF	TGCGCCAGCAGTCAAACGTCACTAGGGAGTGGGAAACCCTACGAGCAGTACTTC
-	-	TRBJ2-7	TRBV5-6	CASSRRAEQYF	TGTGCCAGCAGCCGCAGGGCCGAGCAGTACTTC
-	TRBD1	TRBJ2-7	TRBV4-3	CASSQDSQGPRDEQYF	TGCGCCAGCAGCCAAGACTCACAGGGGCCTAGGGACGAGCAGTACTTC
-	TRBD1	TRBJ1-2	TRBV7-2	CASSERTGEYGYTF	TGTGCCAGCAGCGAAAGGACAGGGGAATATGGCTACACCTTC
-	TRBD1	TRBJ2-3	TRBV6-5	CASSLRDSNTQYF	TGTGCCAGCAGTCTTCGGGACAGTAATACGCAGTATTTT
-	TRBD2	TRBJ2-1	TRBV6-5	CASRMTSGSYNEQFF	TGTGCCAGCAGGATGACTAGCGGCTCCTACAATGAGCAGTTCTTC
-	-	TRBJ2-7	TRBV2	CASGRDSYEQYF	TGTGCCAGCGGCCGGGACTCCTACGAGCAGTACTTC
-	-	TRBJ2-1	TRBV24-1	CATSGPSGSSYNEQFF	TGTGCCACCAGTGGACCATCAGGGAGCTCCTACAATGAGCAGTTCTTC
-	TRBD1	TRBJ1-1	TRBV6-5	CASSLDRGRNTEAFF	TGTGCCAGCAGTTTAGACAGGGGGAGGAACACTGAAGCTTTCTTT
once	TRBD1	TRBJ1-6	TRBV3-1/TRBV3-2	CASSRGRGGQGSPLHF	TGTGCCAGCAGCCGCGGGAGGGGGGGACAGGGCTCACCCCTCCACTTT